This T cell receptor beta chain was obtained from a study of blood T cell repertoires in COVID-19. This clone has only a few counts. The table came from immunoSEQ multiplex PCR; TCRdb's copy has only in-frame clones and leaves some out. Of 150,000 to 200,000 clones in the sample, 80% to 90% were seen once. The CDR3 spans 16 residues. From germline, CDR1 is LNHDA and CDR2 SQIVND (reference sequence). V was pared by 3 bases and J by 10 bases, with 19 bases between. The sequencing input was peripheral blood. The J gene is TRBJ1-6, the V gene TRBV19; D is unresolved. This clonotype was sampled from an elderly woman with acute or convalescent COVID-19. For the CDR3, the DNA is TGTGCCAGTAGTATTTTTCCTGGAGAAGTTGGGTCACCCCTCCACTTT. Its protein is CASSIFPGEVGSPLHF.